The subject of this entry is one T cell receptor (beta chain). This clone came up many times. It lacks a known antigen. The CDR3 end falls 3 residues outside the read, so it is completed with the germline J gene. Equivalent amounts of genomic DNA from CVID and control samples were used as sequencing input. For every sample, a 60 bp segment covering the rearranged TCRbeta CDR3 region was amplified and then sequenced. TCRbeta amplification used the immunoSEQ assay, a bias-corrected multiplex PCR with high-throughput sequencing. As for the original processing: Every unique nucleotide sequence was considered a clone and was annotated with V, D and J genes, copy number and frequency. Sequences were labeled productive if in frame, and non-productive if out of frame or containing stop codons. As previously described, Shannon's entropy was used to calculate clonality. The predicted amino acid sequences of productive clones were used to derive mean CDR3 Kyte-Doolittle hydropathy. The R hclust function was used to hierarchically cluster scaled V gene usage with Manhattan distance and complete linkage. Clone sharing by CDR3 amino acid sequence was assessed by resampling 12 repertoires per group over 100 rounds. The repertoires were screened for 55 to 75 published EBV-specific TCRbeta sequences and 245 published CMV-specific TCRbeta sequences. A couple of CVID samples yielding fewer than 10,000 sequences were excluded from analysis, leaving 42 CVID repertoires. TCRdb carries this immuneACCESS record with in-frame sequences only. Its versions omit some clonotypes, under half of them owing to an unresolved V gene in the studies checked, with the rest unexplained. The D gene and trimming were derived from the DNA, and the V and J assignments and clone size from that table. The sample counts about 52,000 clones, each observed more than once. The ten largest make up about 1.8% of the sample.

These data come from a study of T cell clonality in common variable immunodeficiency (dated by TCRdb to 2014 to 2015). The investigation overall reported the following: Differences among patients in the CVID cohort limited the correlations between repertoire features and clinical complications. Although equal DNA input was used, an average of about 83,000 unique sequences per sample was obtained for controls, compared with approximately 32,000 for CVID samples. Compared with healthy controls, CVID subjects showed increased TCRbeta clonality (t-test p = 0.018), a feature most characteristic of about a third of subjects. Fewer TCRbeta clones were shared among CVID subjects than among healthy controls (p < 0.0001). According to the authors, figuring out what caused the increased clonality in CVID would require sequencing the repertoires of T cell subpopulations. CVID TCRbeta sequences reportedly showed fewer deletions and N-nucleotide insertions and lacked highly modified clones with 13 or more V deletions.

Predominantly Caucasian heritage was noted among both the CVID patients and the healthy controls. Heparinized peripheral whole blood samples of roughly 5 to 8.5 ml were obtained from each donor. Genomic DNA from adults with common variable immune deficiency (CVID) and from healthy adult controls was used for sequencing of TCRbeta CDR3 repertoires. The control group comprised approximately 22 healthy adult volunteers, around twelve female and about ten male, aged roughly 23 to 70 years with a mean age of around 35. Diluted blood was density-centrifuged over Hypaque 1077 or Ficoll-Paque to isolate peripheral blood mononuclear cells. Genomic DNA was extracted from unsorted mononuclear cells by Qiagen column purification or by a centrifugation-based method. The germline V gene (reference sequence) gives CDR1 as SEHNR and CDR2 as FQNEAQ. At the junction V is shortened by 7 bases and J by 5 bases; bases outside the gene matches: 6. From cysteine to phenylalanine, the CDR3 is 13 amino acids long. Part of the CDR3 DNA is given, 30 bases translated from base 1.

The source of this sequence is a person aged 18 to 75 in good health. Sequenced input: peripheral blood mononuclear cells. The chain is assembled from TRBV7-9 and TRBJ2-7; 9 central nucleotides agree with TRBD2. CDR3 reads: CASTRGGRHEQYF. CDR3 DNA (partial): TGTGCCAGCACGCGGGGGGGCCGCCACGAG.